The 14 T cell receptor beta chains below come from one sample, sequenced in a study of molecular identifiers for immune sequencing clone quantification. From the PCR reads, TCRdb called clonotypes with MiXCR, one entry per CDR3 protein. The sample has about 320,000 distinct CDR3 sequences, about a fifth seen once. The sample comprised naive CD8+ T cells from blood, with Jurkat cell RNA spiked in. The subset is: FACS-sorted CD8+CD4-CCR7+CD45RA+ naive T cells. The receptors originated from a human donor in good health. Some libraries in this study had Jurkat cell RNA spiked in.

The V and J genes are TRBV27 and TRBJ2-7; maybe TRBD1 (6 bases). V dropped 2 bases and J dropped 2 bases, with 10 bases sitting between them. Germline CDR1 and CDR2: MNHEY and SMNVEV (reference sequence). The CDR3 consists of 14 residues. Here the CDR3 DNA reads TGTGCCAGCAGTTTAAAGGGGGTTACCTACGAGCAGTACTTC. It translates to CASSLKGVTYEQYF.

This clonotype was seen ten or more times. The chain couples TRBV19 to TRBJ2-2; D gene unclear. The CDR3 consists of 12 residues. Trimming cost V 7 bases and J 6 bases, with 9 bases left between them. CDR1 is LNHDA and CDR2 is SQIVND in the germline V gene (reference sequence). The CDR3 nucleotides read TGTGCCAGTACTGTTGCGCCCGGGGAGCTGTTTTTT. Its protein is CASTVAPGELFF.

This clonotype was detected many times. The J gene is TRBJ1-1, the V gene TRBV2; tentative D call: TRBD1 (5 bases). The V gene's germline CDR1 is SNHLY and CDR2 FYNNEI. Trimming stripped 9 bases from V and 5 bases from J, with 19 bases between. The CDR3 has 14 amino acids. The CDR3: CARQRERGVTEAFF. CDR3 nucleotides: TGTGCCAGACAGCGAGAAAGGGGAGTTACTGAAGCTTTCTTT.

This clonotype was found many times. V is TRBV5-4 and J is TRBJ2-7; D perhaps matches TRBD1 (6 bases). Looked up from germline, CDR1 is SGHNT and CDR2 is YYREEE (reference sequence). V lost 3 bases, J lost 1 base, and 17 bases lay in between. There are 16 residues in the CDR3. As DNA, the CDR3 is TGTGCCAGCAGCTCAAATATGGGGGCCCCTTCCTACGAGCAGTACTTC. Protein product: CASSSNMGAPSYEQYF.

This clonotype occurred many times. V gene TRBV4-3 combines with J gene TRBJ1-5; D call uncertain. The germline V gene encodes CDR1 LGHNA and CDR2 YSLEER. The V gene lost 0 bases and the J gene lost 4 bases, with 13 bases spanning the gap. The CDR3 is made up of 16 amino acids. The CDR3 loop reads CASSQDFSGENQPQHF. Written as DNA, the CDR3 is TGCGCCAGCAGCCAAGATTTCTCGGGCGAGAATCAGCCCCAGCATTTT.

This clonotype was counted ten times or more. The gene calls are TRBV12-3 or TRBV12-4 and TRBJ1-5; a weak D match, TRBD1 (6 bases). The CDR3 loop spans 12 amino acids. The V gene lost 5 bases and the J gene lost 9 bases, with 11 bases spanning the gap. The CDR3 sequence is CASSLGGGPQHF. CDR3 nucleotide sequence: TGTGCCAGCAGTCTAGGGGGGGGGCCCCAGCATTTT.

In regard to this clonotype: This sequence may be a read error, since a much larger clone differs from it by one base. CDR3 sequence reads: CASSLAAPFPDAEAFF. The CDR3 DNA reads TGTGCCAGCAGTTTAGCTGCCCCCTTCCCGGACGCTGAAGCTTTCTTT. The V and J genes are TRBV12-3 or TRBV12-4 and TRBJ1-1; the D is unclear. This CDR3 spans 16 amino acids. V lost 0 bases, J lost 6 bases, and 17 bases lay in between.

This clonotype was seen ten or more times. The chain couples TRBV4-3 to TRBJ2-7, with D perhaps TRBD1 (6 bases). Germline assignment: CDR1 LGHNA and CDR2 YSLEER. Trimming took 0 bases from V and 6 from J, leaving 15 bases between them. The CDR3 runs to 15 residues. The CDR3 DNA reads TGCGCCAGCAGCCAAGATCGGAACAGGGCGGGCGAGCAGTACTTC. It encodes CASSQDRNRAGEQYF.

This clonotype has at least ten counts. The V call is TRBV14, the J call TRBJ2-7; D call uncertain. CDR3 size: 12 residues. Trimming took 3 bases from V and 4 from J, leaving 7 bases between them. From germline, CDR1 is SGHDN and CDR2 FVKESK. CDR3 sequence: CASSQVPYEQYF. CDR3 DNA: TGTGCCAGCAGCCAGGTCCCTTACGAGCAGTACTTC.

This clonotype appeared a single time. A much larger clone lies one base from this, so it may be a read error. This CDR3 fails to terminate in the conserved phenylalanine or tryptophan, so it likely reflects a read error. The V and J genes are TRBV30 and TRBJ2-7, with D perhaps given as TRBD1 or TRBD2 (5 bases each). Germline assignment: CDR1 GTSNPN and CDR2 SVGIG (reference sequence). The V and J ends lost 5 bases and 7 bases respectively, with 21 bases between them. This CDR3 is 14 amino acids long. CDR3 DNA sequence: TGTGCCTGGGGGACCGGCCCCGCTCTCGTGGAGCAGTACTCC. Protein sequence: CAWGTGPALVEQYS.

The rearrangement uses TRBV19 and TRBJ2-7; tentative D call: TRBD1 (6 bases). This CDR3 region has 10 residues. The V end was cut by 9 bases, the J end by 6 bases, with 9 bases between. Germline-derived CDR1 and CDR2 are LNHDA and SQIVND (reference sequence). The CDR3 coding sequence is TGTGCCAGACAGGGAAGCGAGCAGTACTTC. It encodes CARQGSEQYF.

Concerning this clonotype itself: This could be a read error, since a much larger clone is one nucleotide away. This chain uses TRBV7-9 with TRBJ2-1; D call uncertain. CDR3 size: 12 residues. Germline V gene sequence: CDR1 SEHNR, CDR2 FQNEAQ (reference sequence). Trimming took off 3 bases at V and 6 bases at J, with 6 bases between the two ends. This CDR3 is CASSFQFNEQFF. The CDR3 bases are TGTGCCAGCAGCTTCCAGTTCAATGAGCAGTTCTTC.

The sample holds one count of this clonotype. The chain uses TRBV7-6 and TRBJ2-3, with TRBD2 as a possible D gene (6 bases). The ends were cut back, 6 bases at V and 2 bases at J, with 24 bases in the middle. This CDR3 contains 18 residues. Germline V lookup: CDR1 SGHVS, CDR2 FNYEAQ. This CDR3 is CASSPKEPDGGLTDTQYF. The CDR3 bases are TGTGCCAGCAGTCCAAAAGAGCCGGACGGGGGACTCACAGATACGCAGTATTTT. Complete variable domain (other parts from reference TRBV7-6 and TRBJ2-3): GAGVSQSPRYKVTKRGQDVALRCDPISGHVSLYWYRQALGQGPEFLTYFNYEAQQDKSGLPNDRFSAERPEGSISTLTIQRTEQRDSAMYRCASSPKEPDGGLTDTQYFGPGTRLTVL.

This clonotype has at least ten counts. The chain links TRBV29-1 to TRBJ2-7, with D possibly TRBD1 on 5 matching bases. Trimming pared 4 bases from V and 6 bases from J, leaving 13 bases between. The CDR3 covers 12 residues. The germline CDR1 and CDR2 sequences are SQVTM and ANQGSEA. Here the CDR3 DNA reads TGCAGCGTTGTCCGGCAGGGTAGCGAGCAGTACTTC. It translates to CSVVRQGSEQYF.